This TCR beta chain is drawn from a study of T cells in Graves' hyperthyroidism and ophthalmopathy (dated by TCRdb to between 2018 and 2021). Turning to the overall study: Peripheral blood samples were taken at initial diagnosis, before any treatment was given. Thyroid tissue and blood T-cell repertoires from roughly 6 Graves' hyperthyroidism patients were also compared in the study. The 75 to 100 discovery patients were divided at random into training and test sets in a 7:3 ratio. Prospective prediction of ophthalmopathy was tested in an independent validation cohort of 18 to 20 hyperthyroidism patients and some 17 patients who later progressed to ophthalmopathy. After sampling, hyperthyroidism patients received methimazole starting at 30 mg daily, and ophthalmopathy patients received high-dose intravenous methylprednisolone. The paper describes TCR Vbeta CDR3 sequencing of fewer than 150 peripheral blood samples, made up of about 41 ophthalmopathy patients, roughly 72 hyperthyroidism patients and approximately 17 progressor patients. To identify TCR V-J signatures that set the groups apart, the researchers used a discovery cohort of 95 to 100 patients, made up of 40 to 45 with Graves' ophthalmopathy and about 55 with stable Graves' hyperthyroidism.

In the ophthalmopathy patients, disease was moderately to severely active, with a Clinical Activity Score of 3 or more, a NOSPECS grade of 4 or more, and a duration of less than 3 months. The study excluded patients with uncontrolled infections, other autoimmune diseases, pregnancy or lactation. Diagnoses were established on the basis of clinical symptoms, serum thyroxine and TRAb, thyroid ultrasound, and orbital computed tomography. PBMCs were isolated from about 9 ml of fresh peripheral blood by Ficoll-Paque density gradient centrifugation. Total RNA was extracted with Trizol reagent, and quality was checked on an Agilent 2100 Bioanalyzer. The research as a whole found: Most expanded thyroid clonotypes (frequency above 0.001) were also detected in blood, suggesting blood repertoires may reflect thyroid immune responses. No statistical method was used to set the sample size in advance, and investigators knew the group allocation. A model built on a 13 V-J signature distinguished ophthalmopathy from stable hyperthyroidism, reaching around 88% sensitivity and under 84% specificity in cross-validation and 80%/75% in testing. In validation, the model predicted progression to ophthalmopathy a median of about 6.5 months before onset, with about 70% sensitivity and 72.22% specificity.

This clonotype was recorded a few times. What this receptor recognizes is not known. No qualities accompany the bases; no much larger clone lies one base away. Trimmed from V: 6 bases; trimmed from J: 4 bases; junction bases lacking a gene match: 5. Including the terminal cysteine and phenylalanine, the CDR3 comprises 15 residues. Only the CDR3 portion is preserved as DNA: 45 bases, with reading frame beginning at the first base. The TCR beta CDR3 regions were amplified from RNA transcripts. A first-round RT-PCR of the TCR CDR3 used the HTBI primer set with the Qiagen OneStep RT-PCR kit. A second multiplex PCR round built the libraries, followed by size selection and purification. Libraries were sequenced paired-end with 100 bp reads on an Illumina HiSeq2000. The paper's processing steps were these. SOAPnuke was used to process the raw data, throwing out any read that contained adapters or uncalled bases, had a mean Phred below 15, or lacked an exact constant-primer or identifier match. COPE v1.2.5 was used to merge the high-quality paired reads, and each unique nucleotide sequence was defined as a clonotype. Clonotypes were aligned to IMGT TRBV, TRBD and TRBJ reference segments using MiTCR v1.1. The analysis was restricted to V-J combinations with a frequency above 0.0001, which together covered around 99% of the repertoires. The TCS score was defined as the ratio of F50 (clonal expansion) to E x V (chaos), calculated using BLOSUM62-based TCRdist between CDR3 peptides within each V-J. Welch's t-statistics and random forest reduced 500 to 550 V-J features to 10 to 15, which were used in a naive Bayes classifier (R e1071). Thyroid-blood repertoire similarity was quantified with the Morisita-Horn index. The public reads were reanalyzed by TCRdb: fastp trimming at Q25, MiXCR alignment, in-frame beta chains only. Merged by CDR3 protein, the rows form single entries marked with the most common genes and DNA. It is TCRdb's table, rather than the study itself, that gives the V and J calls and clone size. The sample contains roughly 560,000 distinct CDR3 sequences, approximately 14% of them found a single time. The top ten clonotypes cover 4% to 5.5% of the sample.

The specimen was blood. This receptor was identified in a woman in her forties with Graves' ophthalmopathy. The V gene is TRBV12-3 or TRBV12-4 and the J gene is TRBJ2-2, with TRBD1 identical over 10 junction bases. Read as DNA, the sequence is TGTGCCAGCAGCCGGGGACAGGGGACCACCGGGGAGCTGTTTTTT. Its amino acids are CASSRGQGTTGELFF.